Presented here are 2 T cell receptor beta chains from one specimen sequenced in a study of Ad26.COV2.S vaccination and SARS-CoV-2 variants. The method was immunoSEQ multiplex PCR; TCRdb's version includes in-frame clones alone and lacks a portion of them. This table holds some 290,000 clones, around four fifths found once. The sample's treatment: about 20 received Ad26.COV2.S at low or high dose, single or two shots; 5 received placebo; per-sample allocation not given. Samples were taken on day 63 after the first vaccine or placebo injection. The sample consisted of peripheral blood, taken in a trial of Ad26.COV2.S vaccine versus placebo. The source of these receptors is a person between 18 and 60 years old who received the Ad26.COV2.S COVID-19 vaccine or a placebo.

This chain joins TRBV5-1 and TRBJ2-5; 7 bases are a match to TRBD1. After removal of 3 bases from V and 5 bases from J, the junction contained 4 bases not matched to a gene. Germline assignment: CDR1 SGHRS and CDR2 YFSETQ. The CDR3 is 13 residues long. The CDR3 bases are TGCGCCAGCAGCTCAAGGGGGCCCGAGACCCAGTACTTC. Its protein is CASSSRGPETQYF.

CDR3 nucleotide sequence: TGTGCCAGCAGCTTAGACCGGGGGACGTACGATGAGCAGTTCTTC. Its protein product is CASSLDRGTYDEQFF. V is TRBV7-9 and J is TRBJ2-1, with D perhaps TRBD2 (6 bases). This CDR3 contains 15 residues. V was shortened by 1 base and J by 8 bases, with 15 bases between the two germline ends. Germline V gene lookup returns CDR1 SEHNR and CDR2 FQNEAQ (reference sequence).